The 6 T cell receptor beta chains given below trace back to one sample, sequenced in a study of a mutant IDH1 vaccine in newly diagnosed glioma. TCRdb's table, derived via immunoSEQ multiplex PCR, lists solely in-frame clones and lacks some. The sample carries tens of thousands of clones, approximately 86% recorded once. The sample's time point: baseline, week 1 (first vaccination visit). As to treatment: pre-vaccination baseline after standard-of-care therapy. The sample consisted of PBMCs, taken from a glioma patient treated with radiotherapy, temozolomide or both. The source is a woman in her 40s with glioma.

The chain uses TRBV6-5 and TRBJ1-4; D possibly corresponds to TRBD1 (6 bases). Germline assignment: CDR1 MNHEY and CDR2 SVGAGI. With 7 bases removed from V and 3 bases from J, the gap between germline ends came to 9 bases. This CDR3 comprises 13 residues. The CDR3: CASKSGANEKLFF. In DNA, the CDR3 is TGTGCCAGCAAGTCAGGGGCTAATGAAAAACTGTTTTTT.

The chain couples TRBV11-1 to TRBJ1-1; 9 nucleotides agree with TRBD1. Germline V gene sequence: CDR1 SGHAT, CDR2 FQDESV (reference sequence). J lost 4 bases, V lost 5 bases, and 2 bases had no gene match. The CDR3 has 13 residues. CDR3 bases: TGTGCCAGCAGCCGGACAGGGGCCACTGAAGCTTTCTTT. Translation: CASSRTGATEAFF.

V usage is TRBV6-5 and J usage is TRBJ2-7; 7 bases map to TRBD1. V gave up 6 bases and J gave up 2 bases; unmatched junction bases: 10. The CDR3 totals 15 residues. Germline loops: CDR1 MNHEY, CDR2 SVGAGI. CDR3 in amino acids: CASRHLTGLTYEQYF. Written as DNA, the CDR3 is TGTGCCAGCAGACATCTGACAGGGTTAACCTACGAGCAGTACTTC.

The V and J genes are TRBV30 and TRBJ1-2; D uncertain. CDR1 GTSNPN and CDR2 SVGIG come from the germline V gene (reference sequence). The CDR3 is made up of 13 amino acids. V was pared by 0 bases and J by 6 bases, with 11 bases between. Written as DNA, the CDR3 is TGTGCCTGGAGTGTACCTCTGGTCGATGGCTACACCTTC. Protein sequence: CAWSVPLVDGYTF.

This chain joins TRBV2 and TRBJ1-3; D gene ambiguous. CDR3 length: 14 residues. The germline V gene has CDR1 SNHLY and CDR2 FYNNEI. V lost 1 base and J lost 5, with 9 bases in between. The CDR3 region has the DNA TGTGCCAGCAGTGAAGGATTTTCCCGAAACACCATATATTTT. It codes for CASSEGFSRNTIYF. The whole variable domain, filled in from reference TRBV2 and TRBJ1-3, reads EPEVTQTPSHQVTQMGQEVILRCVPISNHLYFYWYRQILGQKVEFLVSFYNNEISEKSEIFDDQFSVERPDGSNFTLKIRSTKLEDSAMYFCASSEGFSRNTIYFGEGSWLTVV.

The V call is TRBV19, the J call TRBJ2-7, with D possibly matching TRBD1 (6 bases). V was shortened by 6 bases and J by 3 bases, with 15 bases between the two germline ends. This CDR3 has 14 residues. The germline gives CDR1 LNHDA, CDR2 SQIVND (reference sequence). DNA for the CDR3: TGTGCCAGTAGCGCAACCGACAGGATCTACGAGCAGTACTTC. Translated: CASSATDRIYEQYF.